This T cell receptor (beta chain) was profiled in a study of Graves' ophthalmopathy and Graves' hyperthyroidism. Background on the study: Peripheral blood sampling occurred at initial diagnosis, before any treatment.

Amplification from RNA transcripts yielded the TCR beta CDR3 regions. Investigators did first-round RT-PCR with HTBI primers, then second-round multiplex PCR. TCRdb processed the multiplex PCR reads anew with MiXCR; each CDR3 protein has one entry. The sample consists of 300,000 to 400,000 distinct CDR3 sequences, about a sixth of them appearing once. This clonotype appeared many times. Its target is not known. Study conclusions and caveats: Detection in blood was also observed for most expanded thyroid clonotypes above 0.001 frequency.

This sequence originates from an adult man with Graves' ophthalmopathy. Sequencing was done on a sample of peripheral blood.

CDR3 loop: CASSPTQPNTEAFF. CDR3 DNA: TGTGCCAGCTCGCCGACCCAACCGAACACTGAAGCTTTCTTT. The chain joins TRBV18 to TRBJ1-1; D gene unclear. The germline V and J ends were trimmed by 6 bases and 1 base, with 12 bases remaining between them. This CDR3 has 14 residues. Germline V lookup: CDR1 KGHSH, CDR2 LQKENI.